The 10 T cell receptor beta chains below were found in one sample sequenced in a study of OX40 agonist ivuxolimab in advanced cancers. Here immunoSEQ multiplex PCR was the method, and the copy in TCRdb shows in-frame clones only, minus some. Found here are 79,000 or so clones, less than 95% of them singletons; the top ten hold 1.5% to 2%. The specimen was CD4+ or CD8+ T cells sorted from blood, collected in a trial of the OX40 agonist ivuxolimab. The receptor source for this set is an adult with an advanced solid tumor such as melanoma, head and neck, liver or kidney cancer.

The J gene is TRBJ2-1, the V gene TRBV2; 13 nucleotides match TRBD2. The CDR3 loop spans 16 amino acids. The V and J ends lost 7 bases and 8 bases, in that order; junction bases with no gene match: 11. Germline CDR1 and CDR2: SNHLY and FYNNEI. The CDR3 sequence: CASIKGLAGSRDEQFF. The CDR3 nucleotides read TGTGCCAGCATAAAGGGACTAGCGGGAAGTAGGGATGAGCAGTTCTTC.

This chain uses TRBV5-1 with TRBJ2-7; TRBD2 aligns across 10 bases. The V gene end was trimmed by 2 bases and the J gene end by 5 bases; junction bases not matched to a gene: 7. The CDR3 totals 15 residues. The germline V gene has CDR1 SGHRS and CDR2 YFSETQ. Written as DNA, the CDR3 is TGCGCCAGCAGCTTTTGGTCTAGCGGGAGCGACGAGCAGTACTTC. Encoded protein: CASSFWSSGSDEQYF.

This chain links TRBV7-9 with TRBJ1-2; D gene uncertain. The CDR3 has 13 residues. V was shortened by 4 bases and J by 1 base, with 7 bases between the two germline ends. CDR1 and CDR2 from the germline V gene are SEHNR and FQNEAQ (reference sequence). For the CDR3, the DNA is TGTGCCAGCAGCTCGCAAAATAACTATGGCTACACCTTC. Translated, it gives CASSSQNNYGYTF.

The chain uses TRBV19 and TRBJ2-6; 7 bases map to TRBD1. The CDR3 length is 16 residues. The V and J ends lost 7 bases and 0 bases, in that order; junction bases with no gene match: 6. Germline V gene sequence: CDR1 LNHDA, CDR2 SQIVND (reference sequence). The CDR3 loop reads CASKSTGVSGANVLTF. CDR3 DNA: TGTGCCAGTAAATCCACAGGGGTCTCTGGGGCCAACGTCCTGACTTTC.

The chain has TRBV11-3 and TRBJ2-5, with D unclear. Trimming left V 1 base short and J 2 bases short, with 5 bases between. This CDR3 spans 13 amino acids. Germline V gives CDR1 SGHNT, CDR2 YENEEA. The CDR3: CASSLGVQETQYF. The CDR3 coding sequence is TGTGCCAGCAGCTTAGGGGTTCAAGAGACCCAGTACTTC. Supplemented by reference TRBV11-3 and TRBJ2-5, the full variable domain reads EAGVVQSPRYKIIEKKQPVAFWCNPISGHNTLYWYLQNLGQGPELLIRYENEEAVDDSQLPKDRFSAERLKGVDSTLKIQPAELGDSAVYLCASSLGVQETQYFGPGTRLLVL.

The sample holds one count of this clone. The CDR3 region has the DNA TGTGCCAGCAGCTCGTTTTGGGGCAGCCAAGAGACCCAGTACTTC. Translated: CASSSFWGSQETQYF. The chain links TRBV7-6 to TRBJ2-5; a weak D match, TRBD1 (5 bases). This CDR3 has 15 amino acids. Trimming stripped 4 bases from V and 1 base from J, with 13 bases between. The germline V gene encodes CDR1 SGHVS and CDR2 FNYEAQ. Together with reference TRBV7-6 and TRBJ2-5, the CDR3 gives the full variable domain: GAGVSQSPRYKVTKRGQDVALRCDPISGHVSLYWYRQALGQGPEFLTYFNYEAQQDKSGLPNDRFSAERPEGSISTLTIQRTEQRDSAMYRCASSSFWGSQETQYFGPGTRLLVL.

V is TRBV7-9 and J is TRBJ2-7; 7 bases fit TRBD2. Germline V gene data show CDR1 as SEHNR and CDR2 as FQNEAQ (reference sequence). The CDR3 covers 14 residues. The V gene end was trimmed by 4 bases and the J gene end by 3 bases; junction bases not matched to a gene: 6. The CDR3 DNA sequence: TGTGCCAGCAGCTCCACTAGCGCTTACTACGAGCAGTACTTC. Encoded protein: CASSSTSAYYEQYF.

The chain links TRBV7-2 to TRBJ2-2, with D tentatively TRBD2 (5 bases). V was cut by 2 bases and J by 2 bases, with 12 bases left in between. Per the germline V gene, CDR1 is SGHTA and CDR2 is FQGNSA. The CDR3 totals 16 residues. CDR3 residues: CASSLFGGGNTGELFF. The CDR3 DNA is TGTGCCAGCAGCTTATTCGGCGGAGGAAACACCGGGGAGCTGTTTTTT.

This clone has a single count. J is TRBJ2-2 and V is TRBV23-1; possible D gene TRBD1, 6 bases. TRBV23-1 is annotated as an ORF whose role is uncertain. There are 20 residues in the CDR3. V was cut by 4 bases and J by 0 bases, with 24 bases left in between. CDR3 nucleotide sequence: TGCGCCAGCAGTCGAACGATCCCCCGACTGGACAGCCCGAACACCGGGGAGCTGTTTTTT. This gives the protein CASSRTIPRLDSPNTGELFF.

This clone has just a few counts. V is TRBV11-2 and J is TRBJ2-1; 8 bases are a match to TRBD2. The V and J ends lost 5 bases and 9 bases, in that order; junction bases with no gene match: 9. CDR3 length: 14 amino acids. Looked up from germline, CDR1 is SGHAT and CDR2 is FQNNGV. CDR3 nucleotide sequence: TGTGCCAGCAGCACTCTGGGACTAGGGGGTGAGCAGTTCTTC. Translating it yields CASSTLGLGGEQFF.